The 24 T cell receptor beta chains given below trace back to one sample, sequenced in a study of blood T cell repertoires in COVID-19. Using immunoSEQ multiplex PCR, the repertoire was profiled, and TCRdb retains in-frame clones only, with some absent. The sample lists hundreds of thousands of clones, 90% seen once, with roughly 4.3% in the top ten. Source material: PBMCs or T cells enriched from blood (not recorded which). The source of these receptors is a woman under 30 with acute COVID-19.

V and J are TRBV19 and TRBJ1-4; a possible D gene is TRBD1 (6 bases). The germline V gene has CDR1 LNHDA and CDR2 SQIVND (reference sequence). V lost 3 bases and J 8 bases, leaving 10 bases between the germline ends. CDR3 length: 13 residues. CDR3 loop: CASSIQGREKLFF. The CDR3 nucleotides are TGTGCCAGTAGTATCCAGGGGCGGGAAAAACTGTTTTTT.

With respect to this clone: Other DNA sequences in this sample translate to the same CDR3. The rearrangement uses TRBV9 and TRBJ2-7; D unresolved. This CDR3 contains 15 residues. V was shortened by 0 bases and J by 1 base, with 11 bases between the two germline ends. Germline CDR1 reads SGDLS; CDR2 reads YYNGEE. CDR3 nucleotide sequence: TGTGCCAGCAGCGTAGGTAGCTCATCGTCCTACGAGCAGTACTTC. Translating gives CASSVGSSSSYEQYF.

This rearrangement joins TRBV28 to TRBJ2-2, with a tentative D call TRBD2 (6 bases). The ends were cut back, 6 bases at V and 0 bases at J, with 11 bases in the middle. CDR1 and CDR2 from the germline V gene are MDHEN and SYDVKM. The CDR3 is 15 amino acids. Written as DNA, the CDR3 is TGTGCCAGCAGCCCGGGACTCACGAACACCGGGGAGCTGTTTTTT. It specifies CASSPGLTNTGELFF. Full variable domain (remainder filled in from reference TRBV28 and TRBJ2-2): DVKVTQSSRYLVKRTGEKVFLECVQDMDHENMFWYRQDPGLGLRLIYFSYDVKMKEKGDIPEGYSVSREKKERFSLILESASTNQTSMYLCASSPGLTNTGELFFGEGSRLTVL.

This clone was recorded once. The genes are TRBV11-3 and TRBJ2-7; a possible D gene is TRBD2 (6 bases). V gave up 1 base and J gave up 3 bases, with 13 bases separating them. The germline V gene has CDR1 SGHNT and CDR2 YENEEA. The CDR3 totals 15 residues. The chain's CDR3 is CASSLAWGVSYEQYF. For the CDR3, the DNA is TGTGCCAGCAGCTTAGCGTGGGGGGTGAGCTACGAGCAGTACTTC.

This sequence joins TRBV4-2 and TRBJ2-1; 11 bases agree with TRBD2. Germline-derived CDR1 and CDR2 are LGHNA and YNFKEQ. V lost 3 bases and J lost 4; bases outside the gene matches: 5. The CDR3 is 16 amino acids. CDR3 protein: CASSQGLAEIYNEQFF. CDR3 in DNA: TGTGCCAGCAGCCAGGGACTAGCGGAGATATACAATGAGCAGTTCTTC.

The J gene is TRBJ2-7, the V gene TRBV6-6; 10 positions agree with TRBD2. Trimming took 2 bases from V and 5 from J; bases not matched to a gene: 6. This CDR3 is built from 15 residues. Germline loops: CDR1 MNHNY, CDR2 SVGAGI (reference sequence). The CDR3 loop reads CASSYGGTSGNEQYF. In DNA form, the CDR3 reads TGTGCCAGCAGTTACGGGGGAACTAGCGGGAACGAGCAGTACTTC.

This sequence joins TRBV27 and TRBJ2-7, with D maybe TRBD2 (5 bases). The CDR3 is 13 residues long. V was pared by 5 bases and J by 0 bases, with 8 bases between. Germline CDR1 and CDR2: MNHEY and SMNVEV (reference sequence). The CDR3 DNA reads as TGTGCCAGCAGTCCCCGGGGCTCCTACGAGCAGTACTTC. It encodes CASSPRGSYEQYF.

The chain uses TRBV7-6 and TRBJ1-2, with D unresolved. Trimming removed 1 base from V and 8 bases from J, with 8 bases in between. This CDR3 region has 12 residues. Germline-derived CDR1 and CDR2 are SGHVS and FNYEAQ. CDR3 coding DNA: TGTGCCAGCAGCTTAGAACTAGGGGGCTACACCTTC. Amino acid sequence: CASSLELGGYTF.

The count of this clone is one. The rearrangement joins TRBV28 to TRBJ1-2, with 9 positions matching TRBD1. Germline CDR1 is MDHEN and CDR2 is SYDVKM. V lost 5 bases, J lost 5 bases, and 6 bases stayed unmatched. The CDR3 is 14 amino acids. The CDR3 nucleotides read TGTGCCAGCAGTCCTGACAGGGGGGGGTATGGCTACACCTTC. It translates to CASSPDRGGYGYTF.

V is TRBV7-9 and J is TRBJ1-1; D is unresolved. V lost 5 bases, J lost 0 bases, and 10 bases lay in between. The CDR3 has 14 residues. Per germline, CDR1 SEHNR and CDR2 FQNEAQ (reference sequence). CDR3 sequence reads: CASSPGGMNTEAFF. CDR3 coding DNA: TGTGCCAGCAGCCCCGGAGGGATGAACACTGAAGCTTTCTTT.

This clone was counted once. This chain connects TRBV18 to TRBJ2-7; D is perhaps TRBD2 (5 bases). The CDR3 is 16 amino acids. Trimming shortened V by 2 bases and J by 2 bases, and 16 bases separated the two germline ends. Germline V gives CDR1 KGHSH, CDR2 LQKENI. The CDR3 protein is CASSPRSGGIPYEQYF. The CDR3 coding sequence is TGTGCCAGCTCACCAAGGAGCGGCGGCATTCCCTACGAGCAGTACTTC.

This clone was seen only once. The chain employs TRBV11-2 and TRBJ2-7; D possibly corresponds to TRBD1 (6 bases). Trimming removed 2 bases at V and 3 bases at J, with 17 bases between. The CDR3 has 16 residues. Germline V lookup: CDR1 SGHAT, CDR2 FQNNGV. CDR3 protein: CASSLTGPESFYEQYF. The CDR3 nucleotides are TGTGCCAGCAGCTTAACAGGGCCAGAGTCTTTCTACGAGCAGTACTTC.

V is TRBV11-2 and J is TRBJ2-7; D uncertain. Per the germline V gene, CDR1 is SGHAT and CDR2 is FQNNGV. The CDR3 runs 14 residues. Trimming shortened V by 4 bases and J by 5 bases, and 15 bases separated the two germline ends. The CDR3 region is CASSSNSGYHEQYF. The DNA of the CDR3 is TGTGCCAGCAGCTCTAATTCAGGATACCACGAGCAGTACTTC.

The gene calls are TRBV27 and TRBJ1-6; maybe TRBD1 (6 bases). Trimming took 6 bases from V and 9 from J, leaving 18 bases between them. The CDR3 sequence is 15 residues long. CDR1 and CDR2 from the germline V gene are MNHEY and SMNVEV (reference sequence). CDR3 nucleotide sequence: TGTGCCAGCAGGCCCCAAACAGGGCCCCCTTCACCCCTCCACTTT. Translation gives CASRPQTGPPSPLHF.

This rearrangement joins TRBV7-9 to TRBJ1-4; 7 nucleotides line up with TRBD1. This CDR3 comprises 15 residues. CDR1 and CDR2 (germline): SEHNR, FQNEAQ (reference sequence). Germline trimming cut 5 bases from V and 5 bases from J; bases unmatched to any gene: 8. CDR3 sequence reads: CASSNRDRENEKLFF. The CDR3, as DNA: TGTGCCAGCAGCAACCGGGACAGAGAGAATGAAAAACTGTTTTTT. Full variable domain (rest looked up from reference TRBV7-9 and TRBJ1-4): DTGVSQNPRHKITKRGQNVTFRCDPISEHNRLYWYRQTLGQGPEFLTYFQNEAQLEKSRLLSDRFSAERPKGSFSTLEIQRTEQGDSAMYLCASSNRDRENEKLFFGSGTQLSVL.

The CDR3 protein is CASTEARGGPWDIQYF. The CDR3, as DNA: TGTGCCAGCACCGAGGCTAGAGGGGGACCGTGGGACATTCAGTACTTC. The chain carries TRBV28 and TRBJ2-4, with D perhaps TRBD1 (6 bases). CDR3 length equals 16 residues. V was clipped by 7 bases and J by 8 bases, with 24 bases between them. CDR1 MDHEN and CDR2 SYDVKM come from the germline V gene.

The chain carries TRBV11-2 and TRBJ2-5, with D perhaps TRBD1 (7 bases). V lost 1 base and J lost 5, with 17 bases in between. The CDR3 runs 16 residues. Germline CDR1 and CDR2: SGHAT and FQNNGV. This CDR3 reads CASSLVSGGGDETQYF. The CDR3 DNA is TGTGCCAGCAGCTTAGTATCTGGAGGGGGCGACGAGACCCAGTACTTC.

This chain uses TRBV27 with TRBJ2-1, with 11 bases lining up with TRBD2. V lost 8 bases and J lost 7; bases outside the gene matches: 4. CDR3 length equals 13 residues. Germline-derived CDR1 and CDR2 are MNHEY and SMNVEV (reference sequence). The CDR3 DNA reads as TGTGCCAGCGGGTGGACTAGCGGGAATGAGCAGTTCTTC. Its translation is CASGWTSGNEQFF.

The chain joins TRBV15 to TRBJ2-7; TRBD2 aligns across 13 bases. CDR3 length: 15 amino acids. The germline V gene encodes CDR1 LNHNV and CDR2 YYDKDF (reference sequence). Trimming took 5 bases from V and 6 from J; bases not matched to a gene: 7. CDR3 amino acids: CATSFGLAGVGEQYF. CDR3 DNA sequence: TGTGCCACCAGCTTCGGACTAGCGGGAGTTGGCGAGCAGTACTTC.

The J gene is TRBJ1-2, the V gene TRBV5-1, with TRBD1 identical over 9 bases. V was clipped by 6 bases and J by 8 bases; unmatched bases: 8. Looked up from germline, CDR1 is SGHRS and CDR2 is YFSETQ. This CDR3 is built from 13 residues. The CDR3 region has the DNA TGCGCCAGCACCTGGGGACAGGGAGACGGCTACACCTTC. Amino acids: CASTWGQGDGYTF. Together with reference TRBV5-1 and TRBJ1-2, the CDR3 gives the full variable domain: KAGVTQTPRYLIKTRGQQVTLSCSPISGHRSVSWYQQTPGQGLQFLFEYFSETQRNKGNFPGRFSGRQFSNSRSEMNVSTLELGDSALYLCASTWGQGDGYTFGSGTRLTVV.

The chain links TRBV3-1 (or the pseudogene TRBV3-2) to TRBJ2-7; 7 bases are a match to TRBD2. Germline loops: CDR1 LGHDT, CDR2 YNNKEL (reference sequence). The V and J ends lost 0 bases and 9 bases, in that order; junction bases with no gene match: 8. There are 14 residues in the CDR3. This CDR3 reads CASSQDYGEGAQYF. The CDR3 DNA is TGTGCCAGCAGCCAAGATTACGGGGAGGGTGCGCAGTACTTC.

This chain uses TRBV19 with TRBJ1-1, with D hard to call. The ends were cut back, 5 bases at V and 2 bases at J, with 12 bases in the middle. This CDR3 is built from 14 residues. Germline V gene sequence: CDR1 LNHDA, CDR2 SQIVND (reference sequence). The CDR3 DNA reads TGTGCCAGTAGTGGCCCCGCGGCAAACACTGAAGCTTTCTTT. This sequence encodes CASSGPAANTEAFF.

The chain is built from TRBV6-6 and TRBJ1-2; 9 positions match TRBD1. The germline V gene has CDR1 MNHNY and CDR2 SVGAGI (reference sequence). J was trimmed by 4 bases and V by 7 bases; bases with no gene match: 7. The CDR3 is made up of 14 amino acids. The chain's CDR3 is CASMGGQGGYGYTF. CDR3 DNA sequence: TGTGCCAGCATGGGGGGACAGGGTGGCTATGGCTACACCTTC.

V gene TRBV19 combines with J gene TRBJ1-1; tentative D call: TRBD1 (6 bases). Germline CDR1 reads LNHDA; CDR2 reads SQIVND (reference sequence). This CDR3 has 14 residues. V lost 5 bases and J 1 base, leaving 11 bases between the germline ends. The CDR3 reads CASSPQTGNTEAFF. CDR3 DNA: TGTGCCAGTAGTCCTCAGACAGGGAACACTGAAGCTTTCTTT.